This T cell receptor beta chain was sequenced in a study of blood T cells in healthy people across ages. Overall study findings and caveats: Both naive CD4+ cell counts and diversity were greater in long-lived donors than in aged donors.

About this clonotype: Its antigen is not identified.

The germline gives CDR1 SGHTA, CDR2 FQGNSA. CDR3 length equals 15 residues. Trimming shortened V by 5 bases and J by 2 bases, and 12 bases separated the two germline ends. A second PCR, run for roughly 7 to 12 cycles, used a sample-barcoded 5' primer plus a J-beta primer mix. A single record per CDR3 protein comes from TCRdb applying MiXCR to the 5' RACE reads. Of 580,000 or so distinct CDR3 sequences in the sample, roughly 48% are singletons; the top ten hold roughly 24%. The source is a man aged 80 or over in good health. The specimen sequenced was blood. The chain is built from TRBV7-2 and TRBJ2-2; D gene uncertain. The CDR3 loop is CASSPIVINTGELFF. DNA of the CDR3: TGTGCCAGCAGCCCAATAGTGATTAACACCGGGGAGCTGTTTTTT.